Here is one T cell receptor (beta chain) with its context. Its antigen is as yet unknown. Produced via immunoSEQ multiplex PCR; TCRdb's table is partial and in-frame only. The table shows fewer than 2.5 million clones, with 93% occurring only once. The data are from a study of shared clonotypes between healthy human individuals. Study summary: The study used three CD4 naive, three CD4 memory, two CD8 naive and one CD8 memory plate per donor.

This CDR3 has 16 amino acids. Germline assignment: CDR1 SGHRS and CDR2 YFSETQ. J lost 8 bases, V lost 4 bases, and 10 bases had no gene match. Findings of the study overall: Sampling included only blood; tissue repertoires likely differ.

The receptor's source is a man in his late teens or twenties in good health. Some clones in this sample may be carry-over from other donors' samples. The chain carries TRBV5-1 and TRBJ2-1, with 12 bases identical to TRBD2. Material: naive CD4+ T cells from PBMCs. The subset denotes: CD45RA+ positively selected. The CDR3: CASSHGTSGPGDEQFF. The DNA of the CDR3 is TGCGCCAGCAGCCATGGGACTAGCGGGCCTGGCGATGAGCAGTTCTTC.